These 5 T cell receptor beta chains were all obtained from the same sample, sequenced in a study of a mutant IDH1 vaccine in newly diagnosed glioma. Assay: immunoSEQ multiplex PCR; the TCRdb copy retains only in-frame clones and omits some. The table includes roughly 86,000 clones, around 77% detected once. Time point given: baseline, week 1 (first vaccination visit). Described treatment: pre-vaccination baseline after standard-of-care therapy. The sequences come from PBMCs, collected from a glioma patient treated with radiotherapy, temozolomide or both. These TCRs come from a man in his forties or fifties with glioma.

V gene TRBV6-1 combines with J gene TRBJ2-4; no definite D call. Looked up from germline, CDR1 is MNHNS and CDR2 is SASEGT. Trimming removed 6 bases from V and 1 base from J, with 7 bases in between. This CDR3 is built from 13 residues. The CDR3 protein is CASRPTAKNIQYF. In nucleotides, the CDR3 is TGTGCCAGCAGACCCACGGCCAAAAACATTCAGTACTTC.

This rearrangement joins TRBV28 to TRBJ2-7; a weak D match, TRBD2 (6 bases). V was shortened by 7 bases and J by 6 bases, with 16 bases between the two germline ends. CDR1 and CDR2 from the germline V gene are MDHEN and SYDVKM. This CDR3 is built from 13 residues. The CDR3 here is CASITGELTEQYF. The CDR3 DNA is TGTGCCAGCATTACGGGAGAGCTTACCGAGCAGTACTTC.

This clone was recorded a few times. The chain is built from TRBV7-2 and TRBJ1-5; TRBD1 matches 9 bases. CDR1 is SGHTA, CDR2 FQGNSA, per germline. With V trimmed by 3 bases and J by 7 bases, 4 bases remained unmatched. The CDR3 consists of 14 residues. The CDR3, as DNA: TGTGCCAGCAGCTTCAGGACAGGGGACCAGCCCCAGCATTTT. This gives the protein CASSFRTGDQPQHF.

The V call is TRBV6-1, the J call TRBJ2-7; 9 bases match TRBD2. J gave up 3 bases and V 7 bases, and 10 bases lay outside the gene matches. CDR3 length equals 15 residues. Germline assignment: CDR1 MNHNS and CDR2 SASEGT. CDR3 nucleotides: TGTGCCAGCACCGCCTCGTGGCGGGGGGGCTACGAGCAGTACTTC. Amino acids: CASTASWRGGYEQYF.

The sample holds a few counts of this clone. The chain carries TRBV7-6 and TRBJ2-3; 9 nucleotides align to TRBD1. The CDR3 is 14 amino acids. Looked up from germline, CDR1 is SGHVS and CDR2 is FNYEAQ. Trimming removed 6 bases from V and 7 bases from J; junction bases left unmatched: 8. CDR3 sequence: CASSTTGGMNTQYF. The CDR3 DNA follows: TGTGCCAGCAGTACGACAGGGGGTATGAATACGCAGTATTTT. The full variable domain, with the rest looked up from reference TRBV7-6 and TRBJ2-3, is GAGVSQSPRYKVTKRGQDVALRCDPISGHVSLYWYRQALGQGPEFLTYFNYEAQQDKSGLPNDRFSAERPEGSISTLTIQRTEQRDSAMYRCASSTTGGMNTQYFGPGTRLTVL.